The T cell receptor beta chain under discussion was sequenced for a study of cytomegalovirus exposure and HLA in healthy donors. General study points: Segments of the TCR beta V type were, in most cases, productive about 90% or about 30% of the time in an earlier analysis.

With 4 bases clipped from V and 4 bases from J, the junction kept 11 bases outside the gene matches. Germline V gives CDR1 SGDLS, CDR2 YYNGEE. The CDR3 has 15 residues. Note on this clone: Its antigen is still unknown.

This PCR relied on a set of 60 Vbeta primers and 13 Jbeta primers. Measured with immunoSEQ multiplex PCR; TCRdb has only the in-frame clones, and not every one. Here the sample spans approximately 170,000 clones, approximately 86% being singletons. The source of this sequence is a male donor in good health and CMV-seronegative. This chain uses TRBV9 with TRBJ2-7; 7 positions match TRBD2. Source material: PBMCs. The CDR3 DNA follows: TGTGCCAGCAGCCAATCGGGACTACTGGGGTACGAGCAGTACTTC. Its protein product is CASSQSGLLGYEQYF.